A selection of T cell receptor beta chains follows, all from one sample in a study of blood T cells in healthy people across ages. MiXCR, run by TCRdb on the 5' RACE reads, gives a single entry per CDR3 protein. The sample gives about 1.1 million distinct CDR3 sequences, more than 30% of which show up once; 13% is in the top ten. The sequenced sample was blood. These receptors were obtained from a man aged 18-30 years in good health. The CDR3 runs from the conserved cysteine through the conserved F or W. Each record gives: V gene, J gene, D gene, clone size, CDR3 protein, CDR3 DNA. D genes are given only for firm matches. Only some rows state a clone size, as once, few, many or a class for expanded clones.

V: TRBV3-1
J: TRBJ2-3
D: NA
size: many
CDR3: CASSYTVVGLDTQYF
DNA: TGTGCCAGCAGCTATACGGTCGTGGGGTTGGATACGCAGTATTTT

V: TRBV12-3/TRBV12-4
J: TRBJ1-4
D: NA
size: NA
CDR3: CASRGTDGGEKLFF
DNA: TGTGCCAGCAGGGGAACGGACGGAGGAGAAAAACTGTTTTTT

V: TRBV28
J: TRBJ1-3
D: NA
size: NA
CDR3: CASSPPRSSGNTIYF
DNA: TGTGCCAGCAGTCCACCGAGATCCTCTGGAAACACCATATATTTT

V: TRBV10-3
J: TRBJ2-1
D: NA
size: many
CDR3: CAISLNYRYNEQFF
DNA: TGTGCCATCAGTCTAAACTACCGGTACAATGAGCAGTTCTTC

V: TRBV14
J: TRBJ1-2
D: NA
size: NA
CDR3: CASSQWVAYGYTF
DNA: TGTGCCAGCAGCCAATGGGTCGCCTATGGCTACACCTTC

V: TRBV12-3/TRBV12-4
J: TRBJ2-7
D: NA
size: many
CDR3: CASSRSSYEQYF
DNA: TGTGCCAGCAGCCGGAGCTCCTACGAGCAGTACTTC

V: TRBV9
J: TRBJ2-3
D: NA
size: few
CDR3: CASSVGLAEGEDTQYF
DNA: TGTGCCAGCAGCGTAGGTCTAGCGGAGGGGGAAGATACGCAGTATTTT

V: TRBV28
J: TRBJ2-7
D: NA
size: NA
CDR3: CASSLFRYEQYF
DNA: TGTGCCAGCAGTTTATTCCGATACGAGCAGTACTTC

V: TRBV4-3
J: TRBJ2-7
D: NA
size: NA
CDR3: CASSQDRAGTSYEQYF
DNA: TGCGCCAGCAGCCAAGACCGGGCAGGGACCTCCTACGAGCAGTACTTC

V: TRBV7-3
J: TRBJ2-1
D: TRBD1
size: NA
CDR3: CASSPHRGGSYNEQFF
DNA: TGTGCCAGCAGCCCGCACAGGGGTGGCTCCTACAATGAGCAGTTCTTC

V: TRBV25-1
J: TRBJ2-2
D: TRBD1
size: NA
CDR3: CASRATGSTGELFF
DNA: TGTGCCAGCAGGGCGACAGGGTCCACCGGGGAGCTGTTTTTT

V: TRBV27
J: TRBJ2-1
D: NA
size: NA
CDR3: CASSLLNSDEQFF
DNA: TGTGCCAGCAGTTTATTGAATAGTGATGAGCAGTTCTTC

V: TRBV7-2
J: TRBJ1-3
D: NA
size: NA
CDR3: CASSLGPGSSGNTIYF
DNA: TGTGCCAGCAGCTTAGGTCCAGGGAGCTCTGGAAACACCATATATTTT

V: TRBV4-3
J: TRBJ2-3
D: TRBD2
size: few
CDR3: CASSQWTSGVQDTQYF
DNA: TGCGCCAGCAGCCAATGGACTAGCGGGGTTCAAGATACGCAGTATTTT

V: TRBV18
J: TRBJ1-1
D: NA
size: NA
CDR3: CASSPPRGLNTEAFF
DNA: TGTGCCAGCTCACCACCACGAGGGCTGAACACTGAAGCTTTCTTT

V: TRBV20-1
J: TRBJ1-5
D: NA
size: NA
CDR3: CSARILGSNQPQHF
DNA: TGCAGTGCTCGAATACTTGGTAGCAATCAGCCCCAGCATTTT

V: TRBV14
J: TRBJ1-1
D: TRBD1
size: few
CDR3: CASSPAVQGRPEAFF
DNA: TGTGCCAGCAGCCCAGCCGTACAGGGGAGGCCTGAAGCTTTCTTT

V: TRBV4-2
J: TRBJ2-1
D: NA
size: once
CDR3: CASSQEPGDRGNEQFF
DNA: TGTGCCAGCAGCCAAGAGCCAGGGGACCGGGGAAATGAGCAGTTCTTC

V: TRBV7-9
J: TRBJ1-4
D: NA
size: many
CDR3: CASRLQGVDEKLFF
DNA: TGTGCCAGCAGGCTGCAGGGAGTCGATGAAAAACTGTTTTTT

V: TRBV3-1
J: TRBJ2-1
D: NA
size: NA
CDR3: CASSQAGEWYNEQFF
DNA: TGTGCCAGCAGCCAAGCCGGGGAATGGTACAATGAGCAGTTCTTC

V: TRBV9
J: TRBJ1-4
D: NA
size: few
CDR3: CASSVGDIATNEKLFF
DNA: TGTGCCAGCAGCGTGGGGGACATAGCAACTAATGAAAAACTGTTTTTT

V: TRBV28
J: TRBJ1-4
D: TRBD1
size: once
CDR3: CTTMGQPNEKLFF
DNA: TGTACCACCATGGGACAGCCTAATGAAAAACTGTTTTTT

V: TRBV27
J: TRBJ2-3
D: TRBD2
size: NA
CDR3: CASSTAGGSTDTQYF
DNA: TGTGCCAGCAGTACAGCGGGGGGTAGCACAGATACGCAGTATTTT

V: TRBV20-1
J: TRBJ2-2
D: NA
size: NA
CDR3: CSAAPGSTGELFF
DNA: TGCAGTGCTGCTCCGGGTTCCACCGGGGAGCTGTTTTTT

V: TRBV20-1
J: TRBJ2-1
D: TRBD1
size: NA
CDR3: CSARRDRGLGDEQFF
DNA: TGCAGTGCTAGACGTGACAGGGGGCTAGGGGATGAGCAGTTCTTC

V: TRBV7-2
J: TRBJ2-5
D: TRBD2
size: NA
CDR3: CAGNNSPSGTPQETQYF
DNA: TGTGCCGGCAACAATAGCCCTAGCGGGACTCCCCAAGAGACCCAGTACTTC

V: TRBV5-1
J: TRBJ2-1
D: NA
size: few
CDR3: CASSLGRGDEQFF
DNA: TGCGCCAGCAGCTTGGGACGGGGTGATGAGCAGTTCTTC

V: TRBV7-2
J: TRBJ1-2
D: NA
size: NA
CDR3: CASSLARQRLAYGYTF
DNA: TGTGCCAGCAGCTTAGCTCGGCAGAGACTAGCCTATGGCTACACCTTC

V: TRBV6-5
J: TRBJ2-1
D: NA
size: NA
CDR3: CASSSPPRGGLNEQFF
DNA: TGTGCCAGCAGTTCTCCCCCTCGCGGAGGGTTGAATGAGCAGTTCTTC

V: TRBV4-1
J: TRBJ2-5
D: NA
size: NA
CDR3: CASSQGEWETQYF
DNA: TGCGCCAGCAGCCAGGGAGAGTGGGAGACCCAGTACTTC

V: TRBV20-1
J: TRBJ2-4
D: NA
size: few
CDR3: CSARGGLIAKNIQYF
DNA: TGCAGTGCTAGGGGGGGTCTTATAGCCAAAAACATTCAGTACTTC

V: TRBV6-6
J: TRBJ1-6
D: TRBD1
size: NA
CDR3: CASSYFIGQGDPPLHF
DNA: TGTGCCAGCAGTTACTTCATCGGACAGGGGGATCCACCCCTCCACTTT

V: TRBV5-1
J: TRBJ1-2
D: TRBD1
size: NA
CDR3: CASSLSQGANIGNGYTF
DNA: TGCGCCAGCAGCTTGTCGCAGGGGGCGAACATAGGGAATGGCTACACCTTC

V: TRBV5-5
J: TRBJ1-1
D: TRBD1
size: few
CDR3: CASKVGTAEAFF
DNA: TGTGCCAGCAAGGTTGGGACAGCTGAAGCTTTCTTT

V: TRBV4-3
J: TRBJ2-2
D: TRBD1
size: NA
CDR3: CASSQAGQGGTGELFF
DNA: TGCGCCAGCAGCCAAGCCGGACAGGGAGGCACCGGGGAGCTGTTTTTT

V: TRBV12-3/TRBV12-4
J: TRBJ2-7
D: NA
size: NA
CDR3: CASSFRARRGDEQYF
DNA: TGTGCCAGCAGTTTTAGGGCACGGCGTGGGGATGAGCAGTACTTC

V: TRBV18
J: TRBJ1-2
D: NA
size: few
CDR3: CASSPIRNYGYTF
DNA: TGTGCCAGCTCACCAATAAGAAACTATGGCTACACCTTC